This T cell receptor (beta chain) was documented in a study of blood T cell repertoires in COVID-19 (dated by TCRdb to the early 2020s). Describing the broader study: Samples covering the acute and convalescent phases of COVID-19 were provided by collaborators in the United States, Italy and Spain. The material from the prospective study consisted of cDNA or gDNA derived from T cells, B-cell-depleted T cells, or PBMCs. Deeply sampled blood TCRbeta repertoires from subjects exposed to, actively infected with, or recovered from COVID-19 were included in the dataset. The repertoires were released in a freely available public database meant as a resource for research on the immune response to SARS-CoV-2. The samples were drawn from two sources: the first 160 participants of the ongoing ImmuneRACE study, and 1,254 subjects contributed by 6 global collaborators. The sample metadata nearly always contained a de-identified subject ID, COVID-19 status, age in years and sex. Where available, HLA class I and class II types were obtained from metadata supplied by the sample provider rather than from assay-based typing. Paper-wide results and their limitations: The quantity of clinical and demographic metadata differed by source and by participant and was supplied without curation.

The collaborating institutions used their own protocols to collect whole blood in K2EDTA tubes. For TCRbeta analysis, collaborator samples were shipped as frozen whole blood, as isolated PBMCs, or as DNA extracted from either sample type. TCRbeta CDR3 regions were amplified from genomic DNA by means of the immunoSEQ Assay, a bias-controlled multiplex PCR. Per the authors' processing: The number of nucleated cells in each sample was estimated from the amplification of reference gene primers within the assay. To quantify the absolute abundance of each unique TCRbeta CDR3 rearrangement, sequence reads were collapsed and filtered. For each sample, productive Simpson clonality was calculated as the square root of Simpson's diversity index across productive rearrangements. TCRdb took this table from immuneACCESS and kept in-frame rearrangements with V and J called. Such tables lack part of the clones; where checked against another copy, unresolved V genes explain under half of the gap, and the rest is unexplained. V, J and clone size derive from that table, while D and trimming were established from the DNA sequence. This sample lists about 56,000 clones; about four fifths were detected once. The top ten clonotypes cover more than 8% of the sample.

This clone is labeled medium-sized (0.01 to 0.1%). The antigen it recognizes is unknown. No much larger clone is present one base from it, and per-base qualities are unavailable. The origin of this receptor is a woman aged 80 or over with acute or convalescent COVID-19. Sequencing input: peripheral blood.

The CDR3 is CASSGTGVGELFF. The DNA sequence is TGTGCCAGTAGCGGGACAGGGGTCGGGGAGCTGTTTTTT. Recombination joined TRBV19 with TRBJ2-2; TRBD1 lines up with 10 middle nucleotides. From cysteine to phenylalanine, the CDR3 is 13 amino acids long. The only DNA kept is the CDR3, 39 bases in frame from the first base. CDR1 and CDR2, per the germline V gene (reference sequence), are LNHDA and SQIVND. From V the trimming removes 6 bases and from J it removes 7 bases, while the gene matches leave 2 bases of the junction unaccounted for.